Listed below are T cell receptor beta chains from one sample, sequenced in a study of cytomegalovirus exposure and HLA in healthy donors. Sequencing used immunoSEQ multiplex PCR; TCRdb keeps in-frame clones, though not all of them. Among roughly 180,000 clones listed, around 80% were seen once. The sample taken for sequencing was PBMCs. All receptors derive from a girl aged 2 to 10 in good health and CMV-seropositive. The CDR3 runs from the conserved cysteine through the conserved F or W. A D gene is named only where the DNA matches it firmly. The size entry is marked missing in some rows and otherwise reads once, few, many or a size class.

clone_size: once
v_call: TRBV5-1
d_call: NA
j_call: TRBJ2-7
cdr3_aa: CASSTTGQQIRHEQYF
cdr3_nt: TGCGCCAGCAGCACAACAGGCCAGCAAATAAGGCACGAGCAGTACTTC

clone_size: NA
v_call: TRBV30
d_call: NA
j_call: TRBJ1-2
cdr3_aa: CAWSVRGQCRYTF
cdr3_nt: TGTGCCTGGAGTGTACGAGGTCAATGTCGCTACACCTTC

clone_size: NA
v_call: TRBV7-2
d_call: NA
j_call: TRBJ1-3
cdr3_aa: CASSLAGGAGNTIYF
cdr3_nt: TGTGCCAGCAGCTTAGCGGGAGGAGCTGGAAACACCATATATTTT

clone_size: NA
v_call: TRBV10-3
d_call: TRBD1
j_call: TRBJ1-1
cdr3_aa: CAINPGQGFEYTEAFF
cdr3_nt: TGTGCCATCAATCCGGGACAGGGGTTTGAGTACACTGAAGCTTTCTTT

clone_size: NA
v_call: TRBV25-1
d_call: TRBD2
j_call: TRBJ2-7
cdr3_aa: CASSASTSGNRYEQYF
cdr3_nt: TGTGCCAGCAGTGCGTCGACTAGCGGGAATCGGTACGAGCAGTACTTC

clone_size: NA
v_call: TRBV5-1
d_call: NA
j_call: TRBJ1-4
cdr3_aa: CASSTYYRVGEKLFF
cdr3_nt: TGCGCCAGCAGCACCTATTACAGGGTTGGAGAAAAACTGTTTTTT

clone_size: NA
v_call: TRBV12-5
d_call: TRBD1
j_call: TRBJ1-5
cdr3_aa: CASGSTDRVGQPQHF
cdr3_nt: TGTGCTAGTGGTTCAACGGACAGGGTGGGTCAGCCCCAGCATTTT

clone_size: NA
v_call: TRBV5-4
d_call: TRBD2
j_call: TRBJ2-7
cdr3_aa: CASSLWGLAGVSYEQYF
cdr3_nt: TGTGCCAGCAGCTTGTGGGGACTAGCGGGAGTCTCCTACGAGCAGTACTTC

clone_size: few
v_call: TRBV2
d_call: TRBD1
j_call: TRBJ1-1
cdr3_aa: CASSPADRDAEAFF
cdr3_nt: TGTGCCAGCAGCCCTGCCGACAGGGACGCTGAAGCTTTCTTT

clone_size: NA
v_call: TRBV5-1
d_call: NA
j_call: TRBJ1-2
cdr3_aa: CASSLSGPGGYTF
cdr3_nt: TGCGCCAGCAGCTTGTCTGGGCCAGGGGGCTACACCTTC

clone_size: NA
v_call: TRBV9
d_call: TRBD2
j_call: TRBJ2-3
cdr3_aa: CASSSLAGASTDTQYF
cdr3_nt: TGTGCCAGCAGCTCTCTAGCGGGAGCGAGCACAGATACGCAGTATTTT

clone_size: NA
v_call: TRBV5-6
d_call: NA
j_call: TRBJ2-7
cdr3_aa: CASSGSLDYEQYF
cdr3_nt: TGTGCCAGCAGTGGCTCCCTTGACTACGAGCAGTACTTC

clone_size: few
v_call: TRBV10-3
d_call: NA
j_call: TRBJ1-1
cdr3_aa: CAISADLGGTEAFF
cdr3_nt: TGTGCCATCAGTGCCGACCTGGGAGGCACTGAAGCTTTCTTT

clone_size: NA
v_call: TRBV7-6
d_call: TRBD2
j_call: TRBJ2-3
cdr3_aa: CASSYLRGGSPHTQYF
cdr3_nt: TGTGCCAGCAGCTACTTACGGGGGGGGTCACCCCATACGCAGTATTTT

clone_size: NA
v_call: TRBV7-9
d_call: NA
j_call: TRBJ1-2
cdr3_aa: CASSDDLREGYTF
cdr3_nt: TGTGCCAGCAGCGACGACCTCCGGGAAGGCTACACCTTC

clone_size: NA
v_call: TRBV28
d_call: NA
j_call: TRBJ1-1
cdr3_aa: CASSLAGAPRTEAFF
cdr3_nt: TGTGCCAGCTCGCTGGCGGGGGCCCCTCGGACTGAAGCTTTCTTT

clone_size: NA
v_call: TRBV5-1
d_call: NA
j_call: TRBJ2-1
cdr3_aa: CASRPGVHNEQFF
cdr3_nt: TGCGCCAGCAGGCCAGGGGTACACAATGAGCAGTTCTTC

clone_size: NA
v_call: TRBV6-1
d_call: TRBD2
j_call: TRBJ2-1
cdr3_aa: CASRTTSGRAFEQFF
cdr3_nt: TGTGCCAGCAGGACGACTAGCGGGAGGGCCTTTGAGCAGTTCTTC

clone_size: few
v_call: TRBV5-1
d_call: NA
j_call: TRBJ1-2
cdr3_aa: CASTLSRDTRAYTF
cdr3_nt: TGCGCCAGCACCCTGTCCCGGGACACCAGGGCCTACACCTTC

clone_size: NA
v_call: TRBV11-2
d_call: TRBD2
j_call: TRBJ2-1
cdr3_aa: CASSFYSGSVDEQFF
cdr3_nt: TGTGCCAGCAGCTTTTATAGCGGGAGTGTGGATGAGCAGTTCTTC

clone_size: NA
v_call: TRBV6-1
d_call: NA
j_call: TRBJ2-1
cdr3_aa: CASSEASVYNEQFF
cdr3_nt: TGTGCCAGCAGTGAAGCGTCAGTGTACAATGAGCAGTTCTTC

clone_size: NA
v_call: TRBV19
d_call: NA
j_call: TRBJ2-2
cdr3_aa: CASSNQGSQSGELFF
cdr3_nt: TGTGCCAGTAGTAATCAGGGGAGTCAGTCCGGGGAGCTGTTTTTT

clone_size: NA
v_call: TRBV27
d_call: TRBD1
j_call: TRBJ2-7
cdr3_aa: CASGPGQGFNEQYF
cdr3_nt: TGTGCCAGTGGCCCGGGACAGGGGTTCAACGAGCAGTACTTC

clone_size: NA
v_call: TRBV5-6
d_call: TRBD2
j_call: TRBJ2-2
cdr3_aa: CASSFGRGGNTGELFF
cdr3_nt: TGTGCCAGCAGCTTCGGGCGGGGGGGGAACACCGGGGAGCTGTTTTTT

clone_size: NA
v_call: TRBV14
d_call: TRBD1
j_call: TRBJ2-7
cdr3_aa: CASSQPGTGNRYEQYF
cdr3_nt: TGTGCCAGCAGCCAACCTGGGACAGGGAATCGCTACGAGCAGTACTTC

clone_size: NA
v_call: TRBV9
d_call: TRBD2
j_call: TRBJ2-3
cdr3_aa: CASSVDGAGGVTDTQYF
cdr3_nt: TGTGCCAGCAGCGTAGATGGGGCGGGGGGGGTCACAGATACGCAGTATTTT

clone_size: NA
v_call: TRBV9
d_call: NA
j_call: TRBJ2-2
cdr3_aa: CASSVATRVTGELFF
cdr3_nt: TGTGCCAGCAGCGTAGCTACACGGGTCACGGGGGAGCTGTTTTTT